A single sample is the source of the 22 T cell receptor beta chains below, sequenced in a study of blood T cell repertoires in COVID-19. TCRdb's copy holds only in-frame clones and misses some; the assay was immunoSEQ multiplex PCR. This table holds roughly 72,000 clones, about nine tenths found once. Sequencing was done on a sample of peripheral blood. Receptors were obtained from a human donor in a cohort sampled during active COVID-19.

The chain is built from TRBV28 and TRBJ2-1; 11 bases line up with TRBD2. The CDR3 consists of 15 residues. Per the germline V gene, CDR1 is MDHEN and CDR2 is SYDVKM. The V segment lost 1 base and the J segment 6 bases; nucleotides outside the gene matches: 2. Here the CDR3 reads CASSLLTSGANEQFF. The CDR3 coding sequence is TGTGCCAGCAGTTTATTGACTAGCGGGGCCAATGAGCAGTTCTTC.

The V and J genes are TRBV5-1 and TRBJ1-1, with D uncertain. The CDR3 sequence is 14 residues long. V lost 0 bases and J 0 bases, leaving 6 bases between the germline ends. Per the germline V gene, CDR1 is SGHRS and CDR2 is YFSETQ. The CDR3 sequence: CASSLEPVNTEAFF. CDR3 nucleotide sequence: TGCGCCAGCAGCTTGGAACCGGTGAACACTGAAGCTTTCTTT.

In its sample, this clone was seen once. The chain employs TRBV11-3 and TRBJ2-5, with 11 positions matching TRBD2. Germline-derived CDR1 and CDR2 are SGHNT and YENEEA. V lost 5 bases, J lost 2 bases, and 4 bases stayed unmatched. The CDR3 runs to 15 residues. The DNA of the CDR3 is TGTGCCAGCAGCCAGACTAGCGGGATACAAGAGACCCAGTACTTC. Its protein is CASSQTSGIQETQYF.

This clone was detected once. J is TRBJ1-3 and V is TRBV7-2; D possibly corresponds to TRBD1 (6 bases). The germline gives CDR1 SGHTA, CDR2 FQGNSA. Trimming removed 5 bases from V and 4 bases from J, with 12 bases in between. The CDR3 runs to 14 residues. Here the CDR3 reads CASSLTGFGNTIYF. CDR3 in DNA: TGTGCCAGCAGCCTCACAGGGTTCGGAAACACCATATATTTT.

This clone was detected only a few times. The rearrangement uses TRBV28 and TRBJ1-4; no clear D gene. V was shortened by 4 bases and J by 0 bases, with 6 bases between the two germline ends. This CDR3 has 14 amino acids. Germline V CDR1 and CDR2: MDHEN, SYDVKM. CDR3 DNA: TGTGCCAGCAGTTCCGGTTCAACTAATGAAAAACTGTTTTTT. Translated: CASSSGSTNEKLFF.

This rearrangement joins TRBV7-9 to TRBJ2-2, with D uncertain. Trimming shortened V by 3 bases and J by 1 base, and 6 bases separated the two germline ends. Germline V gene sequence: CDR1 SEHNR, CDR2 FQNEAQ (reference sequence). CDR3 length equals 14 residues. The CDR3, as DNA: TGTGCCAGCAGCTTGCCAGGGAACACCGGGGAGCTGTTTTTT. Protein sequence: CASSLPGNTGELFF.

The chain links TRBV10-3 to TRBJ2-1, with TRBD2 matching 8 bases. Per the germline V gene, CDR1 is ENHRY and CDR2 is SYGVKD. The CDR3 loop spans 14 amino acids. The V segment lost 7 bases and the J segment 5 bases; nucleotides outside the gene matches: 7. CDR3 in amino acids: CAITPTSVDNEQFF. CDR3 coding DNA: TGTGCCATCACCCCGACTAGCGTTGACAATGAGCAGTTCTTC.

This clone was seen only once. The chain carries TRBV2 and TRBJ1-2, with TRBD1 matching over 9 bases. The CDR3 covers 15 residues. Looked up from germline, CDR1 is SNHLY and CDR2 is FYNNEI. Germline trimming cut 2 bases from V and 9 bases from J; bases unmatched to any gene: 10. CDR3 amino acids: CASSESSRQGVSYTF. The DNA of the CDR3 is TGTGCCAGCAGTGAAAGTAGTAGACAGGGGGTGAGCTACACCTTC.

V is TRBV19 and J is TRBJ1-2, with 7 bases fitting TRBD1. J lost 8 bases, V lost 6 bases, and 15 bases had no gene match. Germline lookup yields CDR1 LNHDA and CDR2 SQIVND (reference sequence). This CDR3 is built from 15 residues. The CDR3 region is CASSPTRQGDGGYTF. CDR3 nucleotide sequence: TGTGCCAGTAGCCCCACGCGGCAGGGGGACGGGGGCTACACCTTC.

This rearrangement joins TRBV24-1 to TRBJ1-3; D might be TRBD1 (5 bases). CDR1 and CDR2 from the germline V gene are KGHDR and SFDVKD. This CDR3 has 13 residues. Trimming removed 5 bases at V and 1 base at J, with 5 bases between. The CDR3 coding sequence is TGTGCCACCAGTGCAGGGTCTGGAAACACCATATATTTT. Translating it yields CATSAGSGNTIYF.

The rearrangement uses TRBV10-3 and TRBJ2-7; a possible D gene is TRBD2 (5 bases). The germline CDR1 and CDR2 sequences are ENHRY and SYGVKD. Trimming took off 7 bases at V and 5 bases at J, with 15 bases between the two ends. The CDR3 spans 13 residues. For the CDR3, the DNA is TGTGCCATCACCGGGGTAGGGAGCAACGAGCAGTACTTC. Amino acids: CAITGVGSNEQYF.

The V call is TRBV18, the J call TRBJ1-2; D is uncertain. There are 13 residues in the CDR3. Deletions cut 6 bases from V and 6 bases from J, with 14 bases between. Germline values: CDR1 KGHSH, CDR2 LQKENI. The CDR3 protein is CASSQSGLDGYTF. For the CDR3, the DNA is TGTGCCAGCTCCCAGTCTGGACTGGATGGCTACACCTTC.

The chain is built from TRBV10-3 and TRBJ2-5; 10 nucleotides align to TRBD2. Germline values: CDR1 ENHRY, CDR2 SYGVKD. The trim removed 5 bases at V and 2 bases at J, leaving 5 bases unmatched. The CDR3 is 15 residues long. This CDR3 reads CAISRLLAGQETQYF. Written as DNA, the CDR3 is TGTGCCATCAGTAGATTACTAGCGGGACAAGAGACCCAGTACTTC.

The chain combines TRBV27 with TRBJ2-1, with a possible D match to TRBD1 (5 bases). The CDR3 covers 11 residues. Germline V gene lookup returns CDR1 MNHEY and CDR2 SMNVEV (reference sequence). Trimming removed 5 bases from V and 10 bases from J, with 9 bases in between. The CDR3: CASSHRQEQFF. Here the CDR3 DNA reads TGTGCCAGCAGTCATAGACAGGAGCAGTTCTTC.

The chain uses TRBV18 and TRBJ1-1; TRBD1 might be the D (6 bases). CDR1 and CDR2 (germline): KGHSH, LQKENI. V gave up 0 bases and J gave up 8 bases, with 13 bases separating them. This CDR3 has 14 residues. CDR3 bases: TGTGCCAGCTCACCACCCACAGGGAACCTCGAAGCTTTCTTT. Translating gives CASSPPTGNLEAFF.

V usage is TRBV11-2 and J usage is TRBJ2-2; D is unresolved. V was clipped by 0 bases and J by 6 bases, with 5 bases between them. CDR1 is SGHAT and CDR2 is FQNNGV in the germline V gene. This CDR3 has 13 residues. The CDR3: CASSLDVSGELFF. The CDR3 nucleotides read TGTGCCAGCAGCTTAGATGTATCCGGGGAGCTGTTTTTT.

The J gene is TRBJ2-1, the V gene TRBV7-8, with unresolved D. There are 11 residues in the CDR3. Trimming shortened V by 1 base and J by 8 bases, and 3 bases separated the two germline ends. Germline V lookup: CDR1 SGHVS, CDR2 FQNEAQ. As DNA, the CDR3 is TGTGCCAGCAGCTTAGTCTATGAGCAGTTCTTC. The encoded protein is CASSLVYEQFF.

The sample holds one count of this clone. The rearrangement joins TRBV6-2 or TRBV6-3 to TRBJ2-2; TRBD1 agrees at 9 bases. Germline V lookup: CDR1 MNHEY, CDR2 SVGEGT. The CDR3 extends over 15 amino acids. Trimming removed 5 bases from V and 6 bases from J; junction bases left unmatched: 7. Here the CDR3 reads CASSDGTGRSGELFF. The CDR3 bases are TGTGCCAGCAGTGACGGGACAGGGAGATCCGGGGAGCTGTTTTTT.

The rearrangement links TRBV28 to TRBJ2-3, with 8 bases lining up with TRBD1. Trimming cost V 5 bases and J 7 bases; bases outside gene matches: 8. Germline V gene lookup returns CDR1 MDHEN and CDR2 SYDVKM. The CDR3 loop spans 14 amino acids. The CDR3 reads CASSRTGNAHTQYF. The CDR3 DNA reads as TGTGCCAGCAGTCGGACAGGGAATGCCCATACGCAGTATTTT.

This sequence joins TRBV5-4 and TRBJ1-6; 9 bases line up with TRBD1. The CDR3 sequence is 16 residues long. V trimming: 4 bases; J trimming: 7 bases; junction bases outside the gene matches: 9. Germline V CDR1 and CDR2: SGHNT, YYREEE (reference sequence). The CDR3 here is CASSLGQGNLNSPLHF. In nucleotides, the CDR3 is TGTGCCAGCAGCCTAGGACAGGGGAATTTAAATTCACCCCTCCACTTT.

V and J are TRBV7-9 and TRBJ2-7, with 11 bases lining up with TRBD2. The germline gives CDR1 SEHNR, CDR2 FQNEAQ (reference sequence). The CDR3 is 15 residues long. The junction had 3 bases not matched to a gene; V was cut back by 4 bases and J by 1 base. The CDR3 is CASSSIAGGSYEQYF. The CDR3 DNA follows: TGTGCCAGCAGCTCAATAGCGGGAGGGTCCTACGAGCAGTACTTC.

The rearrangement uses TRBV19 and TRBJ1-6, with 9 bases aligning to TRBD1. The CDR3 sequence is 13 residues long. Trimming removed 4 bases from V and 10 bases from J; junction bases left unmatched: 2. CDR1 and CDR2 from the germline V gene are LNHDA and SQIVND (reference sequence). The CDR3 coding sequence is TGTGCCAGTAGTAGGGACAGGGACTCACCCCTCCACTTT. It yields the protein CASSRDRDSPLHF.